A selection of T cell receptor beta chains follows, all from one sample in a study of cytomegalovirus exposure and HLA in healthy donors. Clones were sequenced by immunoSEQ multiplex PCR, and TCRdb holds only the in-frame ones, with some missing. The sample totals roughly 100,000 clones. The sample was PBMCs. The receptors originated from a woman in her twenties or thirties in good health and CMV-seronegative. Each CDR3 is given with its conserved first and last residue. The D gene is left open where the match is weak.

TRBJ2-1,TRBV29-1,.,CSVDAGYNEQFF,TGCAGCGTTGACGCAGGCTACAATGAGCAGTTCTTC
TRBJ2-1,TRBV28,.,CASSWSGLPNEQFF,TGTGCCAGCAGTTGGAGCGGCCTCCCGAATGAGCAGTTCTTC
TRBJ2-3,TRBV2,TRBD2,CASRGLAGVTDTQYF,TGTGCCAGCAGAGGACTAGCGGGAGTCACAGATACGCAGTATTTT
TRBJ2-7,TRBV27,TRBD2,CASTSAVAGGRYEQYF,TGTGCCAGCACCTCCGCCGTAGCGGGAGGGCGCTACGAGCAGTACTTC
TRBJ1-5,TRBV6-1,TRBD1,CASNIPGDRNQPQHF,TGTGCCAGCAATATTCCCGGGGACAGGAATCAGCCCCAGCATTTT
TRBJ2-1,TRBV7-9,.,CASSSPAGPNLLNEQFF,TGTGCCAGCAGCTCCCCGGCGGGACCAAACCTCCTCAATGAGCAGTTCTTC
TRBJ2-1,TRBV7-6,TRBD2,CASSHKEGGEQFF,TGTGCCAGCAGCCATAAGGAGGGAGGGGAGCAGTTCTTC
TRBJ1-2,TRBV5-1,.,CASSLGVLNYGYTF,TGCGCCAGCAGCTTGGGAGTCTTGAACTATGGCTACACCTTC
TRBJ2-2,TRBV10-2,.,CASSEAFVRGRWLTGELFF,TGCGCCAGCAGTGAAGCATTTGTCAGGGGTCGGTGGCTAACCGGGGAGCTGTTTTTT
TRBJ1-5,TRBV6-5,TRBD1,CASSFRGLSQPQHF,TGTGCCAGCAGTTTCAGGGGGCTTAGTCAGCCCCAGCATTTT
TRBJ2-1,TRBV6-6,TRBD2,CASSYSGGSSYNEQFF,TGTGCCAGCAGTTACTCGGGCGGGAGCTCCTACAATGAGCAGTTCTTC
TRBJ2-5,TRBV4-1,.,CASSLRRGSQETQYF,TGCGCCAGCAGCCTAAGGAGGGGCAGTCAAGAGACCCAGTACTTC
TRBJ1-3,TRBV5-6,.,CASSLGRDTIYF,TGTGCCAGCAGCTTGGGTCGGGACACCATATATTTT
TRBJ1-2,TRBV6-1,.,CASSEIGDSRRGYTF,TGTGCCAGCAGTGAAATCGGGGACTCACGGCGCGGCTACACCTTC
TRBJ2-5,TRBV7-3,.,CASSSTGTSPVETQYF,TGTGCCAGCAGCTCCACTGGGACTTCCCCTGTGGAGACCCAGTACTTC